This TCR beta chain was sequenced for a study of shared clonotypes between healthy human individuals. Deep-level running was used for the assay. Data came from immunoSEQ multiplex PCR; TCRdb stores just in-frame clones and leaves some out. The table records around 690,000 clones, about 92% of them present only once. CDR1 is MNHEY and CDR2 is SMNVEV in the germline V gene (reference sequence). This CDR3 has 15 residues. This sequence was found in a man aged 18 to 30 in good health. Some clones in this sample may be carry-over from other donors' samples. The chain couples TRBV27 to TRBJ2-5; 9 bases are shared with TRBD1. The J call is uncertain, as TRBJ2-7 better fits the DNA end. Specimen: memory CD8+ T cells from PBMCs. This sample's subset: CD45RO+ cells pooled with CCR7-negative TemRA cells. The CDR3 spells CASSSLHRGLVEQYF. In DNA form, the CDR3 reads TGTGCCAGCAGTAGTCTCCACAGGGGGCTGGTCGAGCAGTACTTC.